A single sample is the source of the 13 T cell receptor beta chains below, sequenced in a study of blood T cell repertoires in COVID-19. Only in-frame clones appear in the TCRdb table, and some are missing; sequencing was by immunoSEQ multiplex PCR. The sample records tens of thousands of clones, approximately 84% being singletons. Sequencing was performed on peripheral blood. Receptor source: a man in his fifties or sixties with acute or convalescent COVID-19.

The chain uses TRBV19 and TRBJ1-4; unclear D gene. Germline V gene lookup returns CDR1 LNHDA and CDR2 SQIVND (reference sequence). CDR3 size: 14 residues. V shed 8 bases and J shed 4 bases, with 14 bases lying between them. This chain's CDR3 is CASSQRSGNEKLFF. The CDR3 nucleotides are TGTGCCAGTTCCCAAAGGAGTGGTAATGAAAAACTGTTTTTT.

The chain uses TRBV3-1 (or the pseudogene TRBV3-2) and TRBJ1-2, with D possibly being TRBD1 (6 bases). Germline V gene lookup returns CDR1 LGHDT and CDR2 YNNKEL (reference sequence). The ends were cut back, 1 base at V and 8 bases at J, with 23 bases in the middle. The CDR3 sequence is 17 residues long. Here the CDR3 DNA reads TGTGCCAGCAGCCAAGGGATGGGGGCAGGAGGTTCGAGGGGCTACACCTTC. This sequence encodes CASSQGMGAGGSRGYTF.

CDR3 residues: CASSVTGSYEQYF. The CDR3 nucleotides read TGTGCCAGCAGCGTAACGGGTTCCTACGAGCAGTACTTC. This chain uses TRBV9 with TRBJ2-7, with D hard to call. This CDR3 comprises 13 residues. V lost 1 base to trimming and J lost 1 base, with 6 bases between them. Germline-derived CDR1 and CDR2 are SGDLS and YYNGEE.

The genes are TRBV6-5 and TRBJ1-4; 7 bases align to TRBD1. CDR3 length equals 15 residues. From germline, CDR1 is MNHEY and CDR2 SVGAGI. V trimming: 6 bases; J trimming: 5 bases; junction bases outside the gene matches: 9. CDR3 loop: CASSLTGTANEKLFF. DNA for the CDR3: TGTGCCAGCAGCCTCACTGGGACAGCGAATGAAAAACTGTTTTTT.

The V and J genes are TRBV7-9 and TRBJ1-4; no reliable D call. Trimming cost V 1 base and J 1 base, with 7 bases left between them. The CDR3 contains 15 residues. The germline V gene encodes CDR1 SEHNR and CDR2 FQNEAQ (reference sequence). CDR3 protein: CASSLVRGTNEKLFF. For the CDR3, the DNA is TGTGCCAGCAGCTTAGTCCGAGGAACTAATGAAAAACTGTTTTTT.

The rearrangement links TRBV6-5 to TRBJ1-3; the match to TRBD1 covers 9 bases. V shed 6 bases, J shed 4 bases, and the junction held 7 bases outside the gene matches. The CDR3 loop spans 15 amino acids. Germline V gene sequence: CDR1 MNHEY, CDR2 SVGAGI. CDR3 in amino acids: CASRRDRDRGNTIYF. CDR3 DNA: TGTGCCAGCAGACGGGACAGGGATCGGGGAAACACCATATATTTT.

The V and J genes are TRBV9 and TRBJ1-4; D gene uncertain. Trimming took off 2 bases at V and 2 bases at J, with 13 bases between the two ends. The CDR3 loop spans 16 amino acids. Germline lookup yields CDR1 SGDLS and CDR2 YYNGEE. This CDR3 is CASSVDPRATNEKLFF. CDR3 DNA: TGTGCCAGCAGCGTTGACCCGAGGGCGACTAATGAAAAACTGTTTTTT.

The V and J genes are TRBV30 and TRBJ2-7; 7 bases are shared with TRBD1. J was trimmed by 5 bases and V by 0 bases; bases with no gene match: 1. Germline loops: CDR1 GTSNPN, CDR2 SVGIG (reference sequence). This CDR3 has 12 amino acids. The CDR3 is CAWSVTGDEQYF. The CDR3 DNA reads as TGTGCCTGGAGTGTAACAGGGGACGAGCAGTACTTC.

CDR3 amino acids: CASSEAWGLVQNEQFF. The DNA for the CDR3 is TGTGCCAGCAGTGAAGCGTGGGGACTAGTGCAAAATGAGCAGTTCTTC. V gene TRBV2 combines with J gene TRBJ2-1, with TRBD2 matching over 8 bases. V was pared by 0 bases and J by 7 bases, with 8 bases of the junction left unmatched. The CDR3 has 16 residues. Per germline, CDR1 SNHLY and CDR2 FYNNEI.

The CDR3 sequence: CASSPGTARGFAFF. The CDR3 DNA reads TGTGCCAGCAGCCCAGGGACAGCTCGGGGTTTTGCTTTCTTT. The chain carries TRBV13 and TRBJ1-1, with 7 bases lining up with TRBD1. The V segment lost 5 bases and the J segment 11 bases; nucleotides outside the gene matches: 14. The germline gives CDR1 PRHDT, CDR2 FYEKMQ (reference sequence). The CDR3 loop spans 14 amino acids.

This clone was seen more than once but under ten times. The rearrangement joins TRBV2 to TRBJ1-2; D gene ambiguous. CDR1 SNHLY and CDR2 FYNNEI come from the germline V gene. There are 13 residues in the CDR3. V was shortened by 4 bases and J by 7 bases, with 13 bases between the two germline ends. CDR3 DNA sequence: TGTGCCAGCAGTGTTACGCGGTGGAGTGGCTACACCTTC. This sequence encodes CASSVTRWSGYTF.

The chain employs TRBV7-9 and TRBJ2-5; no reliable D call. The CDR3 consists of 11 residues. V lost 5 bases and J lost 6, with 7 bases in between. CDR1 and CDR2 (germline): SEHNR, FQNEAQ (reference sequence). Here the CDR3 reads CASSPDKTQYF. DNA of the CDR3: TGTGCCAGCAGCCCAGACAAGACCCAGTACTTC.

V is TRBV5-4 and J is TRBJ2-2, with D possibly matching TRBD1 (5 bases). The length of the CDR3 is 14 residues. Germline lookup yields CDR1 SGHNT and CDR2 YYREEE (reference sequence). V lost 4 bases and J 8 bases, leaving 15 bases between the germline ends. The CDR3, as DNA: TGTGCCAGCAGCCAAGACAGAGCGATGGGGGAGCTGTTTTTT. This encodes CASSQDRAMGELFF.